This T cell receptor (beta chain) was recovered during a study of T cell changes during pregnancy in multiple sclerosis (dated by TCRdb to between 2018 and 2020). With respect to the entire study: The study looked at changes in the T cell repertoire across pregnancy in women with multiple sclerosis.

According to the germline V gene, CDR1 reads SGHNT and CDR2 reads YENEEA. Trimming costs V 3 bases and J 6 bases, and their ends lie 12 bases apart. Taken from cysteine to phenylalanine, the CDR3 has 14 residues. The DNA shown is the 42-base CDR3, in frame from base 1. Libraries were constructed by the immunoSEQ multiplex PCR assay. Not all clones reach the TCRdb copy of this immuneACCESS table, which keeps in-frame sequences only. Checked studies attribute under half of the gap to unresolved V genes and leave the rest unexplained. This sample is represented by 70,000 to 80,000 clones; more than 85% of them were singletons. The biggest ten clones account for about 3.5% of the sample. Worth noting for this clone: Its antigen remains unidentified. Per-nucleotide qualities are absent, and no much larger clonotype sits a single base away.

The sample consisted of peripheral blood, taken before pregnancy. This sequence uses TRBV11-3 and TRBJ2-1; perhaps TRBD1 is the D gene, with 6 bases matching. This TCR was sampled from a female donor with multiple sclerosis, enrolled in a pregnancy study. Read as DNA, the sequence is TGTGCCAGCAGCTTGGACGGACAGTCCAATGAGCAGTTCTTC. Translated, this gives CASSLDGQSNEQFF.